This T cell receptor (beta chain) was recorded in a study of beta chain features in type 1 diabetes. This clone was picked up one time. Antigen: not known. Germline CDR1 is SGHRS and CDR2 is YFSETQ. V lost 0 bases, J lost 0 bases, and 6 bases stayed unmatched. CDR3 size: 17 residues. As every portion of the isolated RNA was reverse transcribed, the sequencing read expressed TCRB transcripts. Some clones are missing from TCRdb's copy, which holds only in-frame ones; the method was immunoSEQ multiplex PCR. Counted here are around 400,000 clones, over 12% occurring once; the ten biggest clones make up approximately 0.019%. Sorting based on CD45RO/CCR7/CD25/CD127/CD95/CD27 separated CD4+ naive, central memory, regulatory and stem cell-like memory cells. Post-sort purity exceeded 98% for all sorted populations. Whole-study results and caveats: HLA effects on TCRB rearrangement stayed unresolved here.

Sequenced material: naive CD4+ T cells from blood. The chain has TRBV5-1 and TRBJ2-1, with 7 positions matching TRBD2. This TCR was sampled from a woman aged 18-30 years in good health. The CDR3: CASSLATLADSYNEQFF. The CDR3 coding sequence is TGCGCCAGCAGCTTGGCCACTCTAGCGGACTCCTACAATGAGCAGTTCTTC.